This T cell receptor beta chain appears in the sequencing data of a study of CD8 T cells in Susac syndrome. Study context: Among the sequenced Susac syndrome patients, roughly six had active disease while eight were in remission. Treatment status at blood draw for the Susac syndrome patients was therapy-naive, corticosteroids, or intravenous immunoglobulin alone.

In germline, CDR1 is MNHEY, CDR2 SVGEGT. CDR3 size: 15 residues. The V and J ends lost 6 bases and 4 bases, in that order; junction bases with no gene match: 9. The authors reverse transcribed roughly 0.5 to 1 ug RNA with random hexamers. By means of immunoSEQ multiplex PCR, TCR beta CDR3 spanning 54 Vbeta and 13 Jbeta underwent amplification. TCRdb re-called the immunoSEQ multiplex PCR reads with MiXCR, one entry per CDR3 protein. The top ten clones hold roughly 0.15% of a sample with roughly 190,000 distinct CDR3 sequences, over 90% of them seen once. Study results and limitations: Across the total CD8+ repertoires, roughly 17 Susac-specific public clones were found. The CD8+ TEMRA repertoires yielded 5 or 6 such clones.

With respect to this clonotype: Its antigen is as yet unknown.

The sequenced sample was CD8+ T cells from PBMCs. The TCR originated in a human donor with Susac syndrome. This chain connects TRBV6-2 or TRBV6-3 to TRBJ2-1; TRBD2 matches at 7 bases. For the CDR3, the DNA is TGTGCCAGCAGGTTGACGGGGGAGGGGTACAATGAGCAGTTCTTC. As protein: CASRLTGEGYNEQFF.